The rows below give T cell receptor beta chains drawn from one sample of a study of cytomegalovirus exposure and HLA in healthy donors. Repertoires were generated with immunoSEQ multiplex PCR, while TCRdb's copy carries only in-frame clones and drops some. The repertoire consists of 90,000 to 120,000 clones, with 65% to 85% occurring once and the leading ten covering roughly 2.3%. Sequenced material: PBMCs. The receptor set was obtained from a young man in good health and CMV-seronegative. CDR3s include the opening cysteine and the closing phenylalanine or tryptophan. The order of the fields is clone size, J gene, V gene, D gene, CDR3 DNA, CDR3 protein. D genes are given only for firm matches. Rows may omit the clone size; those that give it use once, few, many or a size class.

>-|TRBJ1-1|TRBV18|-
TGTGCCAGCTCGGGGGGTAGGCGCACTGAAGCTTTCTTT
CASSGGRRTEAFF
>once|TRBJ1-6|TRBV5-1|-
TGCGCCAGCAGCTTGGGGGCAGCGGCTCGCGGGAATTCACCCCTCCACTTT
CASSLGAAARGNSPLHF
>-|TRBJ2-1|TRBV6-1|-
TGTGCCAGCAGCACTTCCGGGAACCCCAATGAGCAGTTCTTC
CASSTSGNPNEQFF
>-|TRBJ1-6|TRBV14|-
TGTGCCAGCAGCTCCGACCGGGTCAGTTCACCCCTCCACTTT
CASSSDRVSSPLHF
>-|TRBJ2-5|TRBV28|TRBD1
TGTGCCAGCATAAAGGGGGACAGGGGCTTGACCCAGTACTTC
CASIKGDRGLTQYF
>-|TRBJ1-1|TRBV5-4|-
TGTGCCAGCAGCCCCCAGCCCGGGGGGACTGAAGCTTTCTTT
CASSPQPGGTEAFF
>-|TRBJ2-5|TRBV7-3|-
TGTGCCAGCAGCCTCACCGGGACTCCGGGGACCCAGTACTTC
CASSLTGTPGTQYF
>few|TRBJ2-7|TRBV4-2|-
TGTGCCAGCAGCCAAGATAAACCCAGCTCCTACGAGCAGTACTTC
CASSQDKPSSYEQYF
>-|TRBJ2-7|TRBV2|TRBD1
TGTGCCAGCATGGGACAGAGCTCCTACGAGCAGTACTTC
CASMGQSSYEQYF
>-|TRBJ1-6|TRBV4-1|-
TGCGCCAGCAGCCAAGCTAGCGGTAGGAATTCACCCCTCCACTTT
CASSQASGRNSPLHF
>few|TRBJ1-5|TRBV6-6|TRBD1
TGTGCCAGCAGTTCCCCCGGACAGGGTACCCAGCCCCAGCATTTT
CASSSPGQGTQPQHF
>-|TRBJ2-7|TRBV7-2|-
TGTGCCAGCAGCTACAGCAACCAGGGATATTTAGGTCACTTC
CASSYSNQGYLGHF
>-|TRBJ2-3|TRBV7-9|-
TGTGCCAGCAGCTTAGTGGGGGGACCAGATACGCAGTATTTT
CASSLVGGPDTQYF
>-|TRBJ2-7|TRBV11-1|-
TGTGCCAGCAGCTTAGGTCCAGGGATTTACGAGCAGTACTTC
CASSLGPGIYEQYF
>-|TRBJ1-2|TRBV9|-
TGTGCCAGCAGCCCTGGGTACAGGTCCTTTAACTATGGCTACACCTTC
CASSPGYRSFNYGYTF
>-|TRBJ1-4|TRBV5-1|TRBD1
TGCGCCAGCTCTGCAGGGGGCTGGGGTGGAGAAAAACTGTTTTTT
CASSAGGWGGEKLFF